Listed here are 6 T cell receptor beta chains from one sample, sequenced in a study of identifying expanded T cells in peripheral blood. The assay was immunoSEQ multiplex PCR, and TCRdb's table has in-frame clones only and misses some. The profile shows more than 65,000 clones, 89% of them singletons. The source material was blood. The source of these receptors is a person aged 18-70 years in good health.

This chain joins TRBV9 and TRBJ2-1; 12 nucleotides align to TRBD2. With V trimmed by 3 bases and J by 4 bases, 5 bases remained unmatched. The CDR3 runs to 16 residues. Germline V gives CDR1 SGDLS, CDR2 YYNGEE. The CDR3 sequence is CASSGGLAGTYNEQFF. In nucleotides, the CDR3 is TGTGCCAGCAGCGGGGGACTAGCGGGCACTTACAATGAGCAGTTCTTC.

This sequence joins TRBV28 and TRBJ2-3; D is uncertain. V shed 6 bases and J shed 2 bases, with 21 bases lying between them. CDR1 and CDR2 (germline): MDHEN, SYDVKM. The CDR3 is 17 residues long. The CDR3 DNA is TGTGCCAGCAGATCCGGGCCGCCAAGGTCCTACACAGATACGCAGTATTTT. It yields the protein CASRSGPPRSYTDTQYF.

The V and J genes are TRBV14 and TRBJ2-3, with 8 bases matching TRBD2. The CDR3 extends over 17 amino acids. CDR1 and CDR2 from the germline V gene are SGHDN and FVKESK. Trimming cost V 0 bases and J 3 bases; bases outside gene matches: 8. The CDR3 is CASSQDYPRGGTDTQYF. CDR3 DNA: TGTGCCAGCAGCCAAGATTACCCCCGGGGGGGTACAGATACGCAGTATTTT.

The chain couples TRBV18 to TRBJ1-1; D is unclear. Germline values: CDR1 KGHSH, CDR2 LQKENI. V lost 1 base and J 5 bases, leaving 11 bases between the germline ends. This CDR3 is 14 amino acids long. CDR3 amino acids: CASSPQGETTEAFF. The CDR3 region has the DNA TGTGCCAGCTCACCACAGGGTGAAACGACTGAAGCTTTCTTT.

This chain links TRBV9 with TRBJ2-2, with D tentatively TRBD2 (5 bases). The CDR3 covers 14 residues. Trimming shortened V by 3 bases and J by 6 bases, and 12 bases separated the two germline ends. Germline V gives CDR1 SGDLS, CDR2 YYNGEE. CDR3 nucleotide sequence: TGTGCCAGCAGCGCCATGAGGGAACCCGGGGAGCTGTTTTTT. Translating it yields CASSAMREPGELFF.

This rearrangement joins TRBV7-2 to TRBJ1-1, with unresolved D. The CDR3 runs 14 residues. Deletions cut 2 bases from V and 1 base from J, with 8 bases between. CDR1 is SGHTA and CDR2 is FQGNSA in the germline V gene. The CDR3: CASSLFLGNTEAFF. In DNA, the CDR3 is TGTGCCAGCAGCTTATTTTTGGGGAACACTGAAGCTTTCTTT. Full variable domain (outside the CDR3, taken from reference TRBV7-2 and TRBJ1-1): GAGVSQSPSNKVTEKGKDVELRCDPISGHTALYWYRQSLGQGLEFLIYFQGNSAPDKSGLPSDRFSAERTGGSVSTLTIQRTQQEDSAVYLCASSLFLGNTEAFFGQGTRLTVV.